The entry below describes one TCR beta chain. The antigen is unknown. Germline is not matched at one junction end, which may reflect a read error. This record belongs to a study of beta chain features in type 1 diabetes. The study, taken as a whole, reports: Individuals with type 1 diabetes displayed fewer insertions and more deletions at VDJ junctions. Shortening of TCRB CDR3s, moderate but significant, appeared in all four CD4+ subsets of Type 1 diabetes patients. TCRB rearrangement may or may not be influenced by HLA type; here this remained unresolved.

cDNA synthesis used the whole RNA isolate, giving expressed TCRB sequences. Sequencing used immunoSEQ multiplex PCR; TCRdb keeps in-frame clones, though not all of them. The data hold roughly 240,000 clones, with roughly 24% observed a single time. The germline gives CDR1 LNHNV, CDR2 YYDKDF (reference sequence). The CDR3 loop spans 13 amino acids. The clonotype was recovered from a woman under 40 with type 1 diabetes. Sequencing used naive CD4+ T cells from blood. The chain carries TRBV15 and TRBJ2-1; TRBD2 is a possible D gene (6 bases). CDR3 nucleotide sequence: TGTGCCACCAGTAGAGGAGGGTACAATGAGCAGTTCTTC. Its protein is CATSRGGYNEQFF.